Many counts were recorded for the clone carrying this T cell receptor (beta chain). The antigen remains undetermined. The TCR beta CDR3 regions underwent amplification using RNA transcripts as the source. First-round RT-PCR targeting the TCR CDR3 was performed with the HTBI primer set. From the multiplex PCR reads, TCRdb called clonotypes with MiXCR, one entry per CDR3 protein. This table has more than 350,000 distinct CDR3 sequences, over 12% appearing once. The CDR3 is 12 residues long. Trimming removed 3 bases from V and 4 bases from J, with 7 bases in between. These data come from a study of T cells in Graves' hyperthyroidism and ophthalmopathy. Whole-study results and caveats: Separation of ophthalmopathy from stable hyperthyroidism was achieved by a 13 V-J model.

The gene calls are TRBV12-3 or TRBV12-4 and TRBJ2-7; D remains unclear. Sequencing input: blood. This TCR derives from a woman aged 55-75 years with Graves' ophthalmopathy. DNA of the CDR3: TGTGCCAGCAGTTTTTACCGGTACGAGCAGTACTTC. Translated: CASSFYRYEQYF.